A single sample is the source of the 6 T cell receptor beta chains below, sequenced in a study of T-cell memory formation after mild COVID-19. Each CDR3 protein gets one entry after TCRdb re-called the 5' RACE reads with MiXCR. Here the sample spans approximately 350,000 distinct CDR3 sequences, 10% to 15% being singletons. The material sequenced was PBMCs or a T cell subset sorted from them (not recorded which). These receptors were collected from a man between 18 and 29 years old who had mild COVID-19 (a few samples of this study predate the infection). Cell type and time point are not known.

The CDR3 DNA is TGCGCCAGCACGAGCGGGGGGGCCTTTATTGAGCAGTTCTTC. It encodes CASTSGGAFIEQFF. This sequence joins TRBV5-1 and TRBJ2-1; 10 bases line up with TRBD2. The germline V gene has CDR1 SGHRS and CDR2 YFSETQ. This CDR3 is 14 amino acids long. Unmatched junction bases numbered 9, after V lost 6 bases and J lost 9 bases. Variable domain in full (rest from reference TRBV5-1 and TRBJ2-1): KAGVTQTPRYLIKTRGQQVTLSCSPISGHRSVSWYQQTPGQGLQFLFEYFSETQRNKGNFPGRFSGRQFSNSRSEMNVSTLELGDSALYLCASTSGGAFIEQFFGPGTRLTVL.

This clonotype turned up a few times. The rearrangement links TRBV9 to TRBJ2-1; 9 bases align to TRBD2. The CDR3 is 16 residues long. The V segment lost 2 bases and the J segment 8 bases; nucleotides outside the gene matches: 11. CDR1 and CDR2 from the germline V gene are SGDLS and YYNGEE. CDR3 loop: CASSVSSGGNHDEQFF. As DNA, the CDR3 is TGTGCCAGCAGCGTCTCCAGCGGGGGGAACCATGATGAGCAGTTCTTC. The variable domain in full, with the rest retrieved from reference TRBV9 and TRBJ2-1, is DSGVTQTPKHLITATGQRVTLRCSPRSGDLSVYWYQQSLDQGLQFLIQYYNGEERAKGNILERFSAQQFPDLHSELNLSSLELGDSALYFCASSVSSGGNHDEQFFGPGTRLTVL.

This clonotype was seen a handful of times. V and J are TRBV5-6 and TRBJ2-1; the match to TRBD2 covers 8 bases. The CDR3 extends over 15 amino acids. Germline V gives CDR1 SGHDT, CDR2 YYEEEE. J was trimmed by 7 bases and V by 4 bases; bases with no gene match: 10. The CDR3 is CASSNKRGGLNEQFF. The DNA of the CDR3 is TGTGCCAGCAGCAATAAACGGGGGGGCTTAAATGAGCAGTTCTTC. The whole variable domain, remainder taken from reference TRBV5-6 and TRBJ2-1, is DAGVTQSPTHLIKTRGQQVTLRCSPKSGHDTVSWYQQALGQGPQFIFQYYEEEERQRGNFPDRFSGHQFPNYSSELNVNALLLGDSALYLCASSNKRGGLNEQFFGPGTRLTVL.

This clonotype was observed a handful of times. The J gene is TRBJ1-1, the V gene TRBV29-1; 11 nucleotides align to TRBD1. J lost 4 bases, V lost 7 bases, and 11 bases had no gene match. The CDR3 is 15 residues long. CDR1 SQVTM and CDR2 ANQGSEA come from the germline V gene. The CDR3 spells CSAERKGTGGTEAFF. CDR3 nucleotides: TGCAGCGCGGAACGTAAGGGGACAGGGGGCACTGAAGCTTTCTTT. The full variable domain, rest sourced from reference TRBV29-1 and TRBJ1-1, is SAVISQKPSRDICQRGTSLTIQCQVDSQVTMMFWYRQQPGQSLTLIATANQGSEATYESGFVIDKFPISRPNLTFSTLTVSNMSPEDSSIYLCSAERKGTGGTEAFFGQGTRLTVV.

The chain has TRBV6-4 and TRBJ1-1; TRBD1 might be the D (5 bases). Trimming removed 8 bases from V and 0 bases from J, with 10 bases in between. CDR3 size: 13 residues. From germline, CDR1 is MRHNA and CDR2 SNTAGT. The CDR3 loop reads CASGVDMNTEAFF. CDR3 DNA: TGTGCCAGCGGGGTGGACATGAACACTGAAGCTTTCTTT.

The chain carries TRBV5-1 and TRBJ1-6, with 8 positions matching TRBD1. The CDR3 is made up of 17 amino acids. The trim removed 1 base at V and 0 bases at J, leaving 3 bases unmatched. The germline V gene encodes CDR1 SGHRS and CDR2 YFSETQ. The CDR3 sequence: CASSLYGQGSYNSPLHF. Here the CDR3 DNA reads TGCGCCAGCAGCTTGTACGGACAGGGCTCCTATAATTCACCCCTCCACTTT.